The TCR beta chain described here comes from a study of naive CD8 T cells in extremely preterm neonates. General study findings and limits: Term neonates roughly 0.4%, young children about 0.031%, adults approximately 0.0097%; preterm neonates shared 2.7%.

Comment on this clone: What it binds is unknown.

The data were produced by immunoSEQ multiplex PCR, yet TCRdb's version contains in-frame clones alone and is incomplete. Among about 4,900 clones listed, about 97% were seen once. Elective cesarean births at roughly 37-41 weeks, without labor or membrane rupture, supplied the cord blood. Pregnancies with fetal demise were excluded. Live Annexin V-negative naive CD3+CD8+CD45RA+CCR7+ T cells were sorted. From germline, CDR1 is MDHEN and CDR2 SYDVKM. V dropped 4 bases and J dropped 5; count of bases not matched to a gene: 8. The CDR3 loop spans 16 amino acids. The sequenced sample consisted of naive CD8+ T cells from cord blood. The V call is TRBV28, the J call TRBJ2-3; 11 positions agree with TRBD2. This TCR derives from a newborn in good health. The CDR3 loop reads CASSSPIAGGQDTQYF. The CDR3 region has the DNA TGTGCCAGCAGTTCCCCAATAGCGGGGGGGCAAGATACGCAGTATTTT. Together with reference TRBV28 and TRBJ2-3, the CDR3 gives the full variable domain: DVKVTQSSRYLVKRTGEKVFLECVQDMDHENMFWYRQDPGLGLRLIYFSYDVKMKEKGDIPEGYSVSREKKERFSLILESASTNQTSMYLCASSSPIAGGQDTQYFGPGTRLTVL.